Following are 22 T cell receptor beta chains from one sample sequenced in a study of cytomegalovirus exposure and HLA in healthy donors. Generated by immunoSEQ multiplex PCR, the TCRdb table keeps only in-frame clones and is missing some. The table lists approximately 150,000 clones, less than 90% of them singletons. The sequenced sample was PBMCs. Receptor source: a man aged 25 to 40 in good health and CMV-seropositive.

V is TRBV27 and J is TRBJ1-2; D is unclear. The CDR3 has 13 amino acids. V lost 3 bases and J lost 7, with 12 bases in between. Germline V gives CDR1 MNHEY, CDR2 SMNVEV (reference sequence). The CDR3 here is CASSFRPESGYTF. The CDR3, as DNA: TGTGCCAGCAGTTTCCGACCGGAGTCTGGCTACACCTTC.

V gene TRBV9 combines with J gene TRBJ2-3; no clear D gene. Germline V gene data show CDR1 as SGDLS and CDR2 as YYNGEE. This CDR3 has 14 amino acids. Trimming left V 0 bases short and J 1 base short, with 6 bases between. CDR3 protein: CASSVGSRTDTQYF. The CDR3 coding sequence is TGTGCCAGCAGCGTAGGGAGTCGCACAGATACGCAGTATTTT.

The chain carries TRBV10-2 and TRBJ1-5; 8 positions match TRBD1. V was clipped by 9 bases and J by 6 bases; unmatched bases: 13. Germline CDR1 WSHSY, CDR2 SAAADI. The CDR3 runs to 15 residues. CDR3 sequence (DNA): TGCGCCAGTAACGAAGGGGCAGGGGGCGGTCAGCCCCAGCATTTT. Translated: CASNEGAGGGQPQHF.

The chain carries TRBV7-8 and TRBJ2-1; tentative D call: TRBD1 (6 bases). Per germline, CDR1 SGHVS and CDR2 FQNEAQ. The CDR3 is made up of 18 amino acids. Trimming removed 0 bases from V and 1 base from J, with 16 bases in between. CDR3: CASSLADPGQRSYNEQFF. CDR3 sequence (DNA): TGTGCCAGCAGCTTAGCGGACCCTGGACAGCGGTCCTACAATGAGCAGTTCTTC.

J is TRBJ1-2 and V is TRBV28; 8 bases map to TRBD1. The germline V gene has CDR1 MDHEN and CDR2 SYDVKM. J was trimmed by 7 bases and V by 6 bases; bases with no gene match: 10. The CDR3 is 14 amino acids. CDR3 residues: CASRGGQVGGGYTF. The CDR3 coding sequence is TGTGCCAGCAGGGGGGGACAGGTTGGCGGTGGCTACACCTTC.

The V gene is TRBV4-1, the J gene TRBJ2-6; 10 bases fit TRBD1. The CDR3 consists of 16 residues. V lost 6 bases, J lost 2 bases, and 4 bases stayed unmatched. Germline loops: CDR1 MGHRA, CDR2 YSYEKL. CDR3 nucleotide sequence: TGCGCCAGCAGTCGGACAGGGGGAACTGGGGCCAACGTCCTGACTTTC. Translating gives CASSRTGGTGANVLTF.

The V call is TRBV7-6, the J call TRBJ2-1; 12 positions agree with TRBD2. V shed 2 bases and J 6 bases; nucleotides not matched to a gene: 2. This CDR3 has 15 amino acids. Germline V gene lookup returns CDR1 SGHVS and CDR2 FNYEAQ. The CDR3 sequence: CASSLLAGGPNEQFF. CDR3 bases: TGTGCCAGCAGCTTACTAGCGGGAGGGCCCAATGAGCAGTTCTTC.

This rearrangement joins TRBV30 to TRBJ2-5; no reliable D call. The CDR3 runs 11 residues. Germline V gene lookup returns CDR1 GTSNPN and CDR2 SVGIG (reference sequence). V was pared by 0 bases and J by 5 bases, with 4 bases between. CDR3: CAWSVRETQYF. The CDR3 nucleotides are TGTGCCTGGAGTGTTCGGGAGACCCAGTACTTC.

The chain recombines TRBV6-5 with TRBJ1-1; D unclear. CDR1 and CDR2 (germline): MNHEY, SVGAGI. The CDR3 totals 14 residues. V lost 6 bases and J 1 base, leaving 12 bases between the germline ends. CDR3 in amino acids: CASRPNEGNTEAFF. In DNA, the CDR3 is TGTGCCAGCAGACCCAACGAGGGGAACACTGAAGCTTTCTTT.

The V call is TRBV21-1, the J call TRBJ1-5; the table assigns TRBD1, which was not confirmed against the DNA. TRBV21-1 is given as a pseudogene. The CDR3 sequence is 17 residues long. The CDR3 DNA follows: TGTGCCAGCAGCAAAGCACGGACAGGTTATAGCAATCAGCCCCAGCATTTT. Translating it yields CASSKARTGYSNQPQHF.

The gene calls are TRBV13 and TRBJ2-7, with TRBD1 matching over 7 bases. The CDR3 consists of 15 residues. Germline trimming cut 5 bases from V and 5 bases from J; bases unmatched to any gene: 12. Germline CDR1 reads PRHDT; CDR2 reads FYEKMQ (reference sequence). The CDR3 DNA sequence: TGTGCCAGCAGCCCCACAGGGGCCGGGCCGGACGAGCAGTACTTC. Protein product: CASSPTGAGPDEQYF.

V usage is TRBV7-9 and J usage is TRBJ2-3; 11 bases match TRBD2. V trimming: 2 bases; J trimming: 6 bases; junction bases outside the gene matches: 7. From germline, CDR1 is SEHNR and CDR2 FQNEAQ (reference sequence). The CDR3 is 16 residues long. The CDR3 DNA sequence: TGTGCCAGCAGCTTAACACTAGCGGGGGAGGCGGATACGCAGTATTTT. Its translation is CASSLTLAGEADTQYF.

This clone was seen once. This rearrangement joins TRBV7-8 to TRBJ1-1; possible D gene TRBD1, 5 bases. This CDR3 comprises 14 residues. Trimming shortened V by 1 base and J by 10 bases, and 16 bases separated the two germline ends. Germline-derived CDR1 and CDR2 are SGHVS and FQNEAQ. The CDR3 here is CASSLGQGVPPAFF. CDR3 nucleotide sequence: TGTGCCAGCAGCTTAGGGCAAGGGGTCCCCCCAGCTTTCTTT. Full variable domain (missing parts from reference TRBV7-8 and TRBJ1-1): GAGVSQSPRYKVAKRGQDVALRCDPISGHVSLFWYQQALGQGPEFLTYFQNEAQLDKSGLPSDRFFAERPEGSVSTLKIQRTQQEDSAVYLCASSLGQGVPPAFFGQGTRLTVV.

This chain uses TRBV2 with TRBJ1-5, with D perhaps matching TRBD1 (5 bases). From germline, CDR1 is SNHLY and CDR2 FYNNEI. Trimming took off 6 bases at V and 4 bases at J, with 13 bases between the two ends. This CDR3 is built from 14 residues. For the CDR3, the DNA is TGTGCCAGCAGCCCAATGGGGGGGAATCAGCCCCAGCATTTT. This translates into CASSPMGGNQPQHF.

The rearrangement joins TRBV29-1 to TRBJ1-1; the D is unclear. The germline V gene has CDR1 SQVTM and CDR2 ANQGSEA. V lost 6 bases and J 6 bases, leaving 17 bases between the germline ends. The length of the CDR3 is 13 residues. The CDR3 sequence: CSVRHPTGPEAFF. The CDR3 DNA reads TGCAGCGTCCGACATCCTACTGGCCCTGAAGCTTTCTTT.

The chain links TRBV28 to TRBJ2-1; 7 nucleotides line up with TRBD2. Germline CDR1 and CDR2: MDHEN and SYDVKM. This CDR3 has 15 residues. J was trimmed by 4 bases and V by 3 bases; bases with no gene match: 6. CDR3 residues: CASSFSERGYNEQFF. The CDR3 DNA reads TGTGCCAGCAGTTTCTCGGAGCGGGGTTACAATGAGCAGTTCTTC.

The chain joins TRBV30 to TRBJ2-1; 11 positions agree with TRBD2. J gave up 5 bases and V 4 bases, and 4 bases lay outside the gene matches. The CDR3 runs 14 residues. The germline V gene has CDR1 GTSNPN and CDR2 SVGIG (reference sequence). CDR3 sequence reads: CAWTLLAGDNEQFF. CDR3 coding DNA: TGTGCCTGGACTCTACTAGCGGGAGACAATGAGCAGTTCTTC. Drawing the rest from reference TRBV30 and TRBJ2-1, the complete variable domain is SQTIHQWPATLVQPVGSPLSLECTVEGTSNPNLYWYRQAAGRGLQLLFYSVGIGQISSEVPQNLSASRPQDRQFILSSKKLLLSDSGFYLCAWTLLAGDNEQFFGPGTRLTVL.

The V gene is TRBV7-9, the J gene TRBJ1-1; D may be TRBD1 (6 bases). This CDR3 spans 14 amino acids. Trimming took 2 bases from V and 4 from J, leaving 11 bases between them. Germline V gives CDR1 SEHNR, CDR2 FQNEAQ (reference sequence). The CDR3: CASSLQGLFTEAFF. Here the CDR3 DNA reads TGTGCCAGCAGCTTACAGGGGTTGTTCACTGAAGCTTTCTTT.

The V and J genes are TRBV15 and TRBJ2-2; perhaps TRBD1 as D (5 bases). V shed 0 bases and J shed 5 bases, with 7 bases lying between them. Germline V gene sequence: CDR1 LNHNV, CDR2 YYDKDF (reference sequence). The CDR3 is 14 residues long. The CDR3 loop reads CATSREGVTGELFF. CDR3 nucleotides: TGTGCCACCAGCAGAGAAGGGGTGACCGGGGAGCTGTTTTTT.

The gene calls are TRBV7-3 and TRBJ2-3, with 8 bases lining up with TRBD2. Germline CDR1 reads SGHTA; CDR2 reads FQGTGA. The length of the CDR3 is 17 residues. Unmatched junction bases numbered 7, after V lost 1 base and J lost 1 base. CDR3 DNA: TGTGCCAGCAGCTTAAATCGAGGTAGCGGGGGCACAGATACGCAGTATTTT. It encodes CASSLNRGSGGTDTQYF.

The rearrangement uses TRBV10-3 and TRBJ2-2; 11 bases fit TRBD1. The trim removed 1 base at V and 5 bases at J, leaving 3 bases unmatched. Germline-derived CDR1 and CDR2 are ENHRY and SYGVKD. This CDR3 has 16 residues. CDR3 sequence reads: CAISELGQGVTGELFF. In nucleotides, the CDR3 is TGTGCCATCAGTGAGTTGGGACAGGGGGTGACCGGGGAGCTGTTTTTT.

The chain carries TRBV9 and TRBJ1-3, with 10 bases aligning to TRBD1. V was clipped by 0 bases and J by 7 bases; unmatched bases: 7. CDR1 is SGDLS, CDR2 YYNGEE, per germline. The CDR3 has 16 residues. The CDR3 loop reads CASSVGSTGGENTIYF. As DNA, the CDR3 is TGTGCCAGCAGCGTAGGTTCGACAGGGGGCGAGAACACCATATATTTT. Full variable domain (remainder filled in from reference TRBV9 and TRBJ1-3): DSGVTQTPKHLITATGQRVTLRCSPRSGDLSVYWYQQSLDQGLQFLIQYYNGEERAKGNILERFSAQQFPDLHSELNLSSLELGDSALYFCASSVGSTGGENTIYFGEGSWLTVV.